One and the same sample provided the 7 T cell receptor beta chains below, sequenced in a study of cytomegalovirus exposure and HLA in healthy donors. Vbeta (60) and Jbeta (13) primers were used in the PCR. Data came from immunoSEQ multiplex PCR; TCRdb stores just in-frame clones and leaves some out. The repertoire holds fewer than 150,000 clones, with 60% to 80% as singletons. Sequences were obtained from PBMCs. Source of these receptors: a man aged 45 to 65 in good health and CMV-seronegative.

This chain links TRBV9 with TRBJ1-1; perhaps TRBD1 as D (6 bases). CDR3 length: 14 residues. V was clipped by 0 bases and J by 1 base, with 7 bases between them. Germline V gene lookup returns CDR1 SGDLS and CDR2 YYNGEE. The CDR3: CASSVGGPNTEAFF. The CDR3 DNA is TGTGCCAGCAGCGTAGGGGGGCCGAACACTGAAGCTTTCTTT.

The chain employs TRBV5-5 and TRBJ1-5; TRBD1 aligns across 10 bases. Germline loops: CDR1 SGHKS, CDR2 YYEKEE (reference sequence). The length of the CDR3 is 16 residues. The V and J ends lost 3 bases and 2 bases, in that order; junction bases with no gene match: 5. CDR3 protein: CASSSSGTGGNQPQHF. The DNA of the CDR3 is TGTGCCAGCAGCTCGAGCGGGACAGGGGGCAATCAGCCCCAGCATTTT.

The chain combines TRBV27 with TRBJ1-2, with a weak D call TRBD1 (6 bases). Germline CDR1 MNHEY, CDR2 SMNVEV (reference sequence). V gave up 2 bases and J gave up 4 bases, with 8 bases separating them. This CDR3 is 13 amino acids long. The CDR3 is CASSLGGGYGYTF. The CDR3 nucleotides are TGTGCCAGCAGTTTAGGGGGCGGCTATGGCTACACCTTC.

The chain carries TRBV29-1 and TRBJ2-3; 11 bases are shared with TRBD2. The junction had 4 bases not matched to a gene; V was cut back by 2 bases and J by 3 bases. The germline V gene encodes CDR1 SQVTM and CDR2 ANQGSEA. This CDR3 is built from 15 residues. The CDR3 DNA sequence: TGCAGCGTTGAAAGGGCTAGCGGGAGGACAGATACGCAGTATTTT. The encoded protein is CSVERASGRTDTQYF.

This clone was seen a handful of times. The J gene is TRBJ1-6, the V gene TRBV28, with TRBD1 matching over 8 bases. The CDR3 extends over 17 amino acids. CDR1 is MDHEN and CDR2 is SYDVKM in the germline V gene. Unmatched junction bases numbered 5, after V lost 2 bases and J lost 2 bases. CDR3 in DNA: TGTGCCAGCAGTTTACAGGGGGCAATGACCTATAATTCACCCCTCCACTTT. This translates into CASSLQGAMTYNSPLHF.

This clone was seen a few times. The chain recombines TRBV4-2 with TRBJ1-2; no reliable D call. CDR3 length equals 11 residues. In germline, CDR1 is LGHNA, CDR2 YNFKEQ. Trimming removed 0 bases at V and 13 bases at J, with 9 bases between. The CDR3 sequence: CASSQEGAFTF. CDR3 sequence (DNA): TGTGCCAGCAGCCAAGAGGGCGCGTTCACCTTC.

This rearrangement joins TRBV9 to TRBJ2-2; weak D call: TRBD1 (6 bases). The CDR3 sequence is 16 residues long. Germline V gene data show CDR1 as SGDLS and CDR2 as YYNGEE. V shed 0 bases and J shed 0 bases, with 9 bases lying between them. The CDR3 reads CASSVVGQTNTGELFF. The CDR3 DNA follows: TGTGCCAGCAGCGTAGTTGGACAGACGAACACCGGGGAGCTGTTTTTT.